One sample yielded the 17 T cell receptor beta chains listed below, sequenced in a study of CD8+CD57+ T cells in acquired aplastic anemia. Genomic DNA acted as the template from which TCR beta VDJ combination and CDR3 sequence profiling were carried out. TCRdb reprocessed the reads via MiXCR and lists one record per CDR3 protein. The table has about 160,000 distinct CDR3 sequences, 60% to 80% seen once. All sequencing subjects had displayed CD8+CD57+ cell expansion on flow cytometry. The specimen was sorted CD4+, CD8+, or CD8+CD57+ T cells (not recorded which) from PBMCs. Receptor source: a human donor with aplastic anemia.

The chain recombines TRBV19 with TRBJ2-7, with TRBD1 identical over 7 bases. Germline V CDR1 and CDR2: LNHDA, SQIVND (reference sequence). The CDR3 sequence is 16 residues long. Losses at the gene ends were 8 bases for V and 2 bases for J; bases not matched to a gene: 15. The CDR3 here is CASSHGSRTGTYEQYF. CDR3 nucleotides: TGTGCCAGTTCCCATGGGTCGAGGACAGGCACCTACGAGCAGTACTTC.

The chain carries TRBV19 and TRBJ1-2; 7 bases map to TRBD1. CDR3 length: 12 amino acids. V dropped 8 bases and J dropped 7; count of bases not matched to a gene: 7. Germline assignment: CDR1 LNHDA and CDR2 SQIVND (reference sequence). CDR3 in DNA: TGTGCCAGTGGACAGGCTCGAGGTGGCTACACCTTC. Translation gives CASGQARGGYTF.

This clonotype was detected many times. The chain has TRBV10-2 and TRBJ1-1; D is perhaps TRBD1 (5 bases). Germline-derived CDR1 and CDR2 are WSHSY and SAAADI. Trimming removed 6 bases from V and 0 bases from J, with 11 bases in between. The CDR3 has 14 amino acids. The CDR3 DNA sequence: TGCGCCAGCAGGGGCCGGGGGGTGAACACTGAAGCTTTCTTT. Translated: CASRGRGVNTEAFF.

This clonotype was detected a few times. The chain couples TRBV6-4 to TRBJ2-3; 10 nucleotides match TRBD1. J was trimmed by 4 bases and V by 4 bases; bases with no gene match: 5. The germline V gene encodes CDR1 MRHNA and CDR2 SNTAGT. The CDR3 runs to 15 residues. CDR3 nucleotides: TGTGCCAGCAGTGGAGGGGGGACAGGGGCAGATACGCAGTATTTT. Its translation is CASSGGGTGADTQYF.

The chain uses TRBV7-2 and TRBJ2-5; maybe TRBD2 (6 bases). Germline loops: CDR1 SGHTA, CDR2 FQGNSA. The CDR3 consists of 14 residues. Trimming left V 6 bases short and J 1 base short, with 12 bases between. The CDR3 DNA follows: TGTGCCAGCAGGGAAACCGGGGGCCAAGAGACCCAGTACTTC. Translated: CASRETGGQETQYF.

The CDR3 DNA is TGTGCCAGCAGTCCGCAGGATCGTAACTATGGCTACACCTTC. Translation gives CASSPQDRNYGYTF. The gene calls are TRBV9 and TRBJ1-2; D unresolved. Germline CDR1 reads SGDLS; CDR2 reads YYNGEE. This CDR3 comprises 14 residues. V lost 5 bases to trimming and J lost 1 base, with 12 bases between them.

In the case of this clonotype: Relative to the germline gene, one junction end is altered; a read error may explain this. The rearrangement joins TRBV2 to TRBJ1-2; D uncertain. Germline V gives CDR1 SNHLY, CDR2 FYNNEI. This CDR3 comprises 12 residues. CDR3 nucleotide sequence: TGCGCCAGCAGCCATCAAAACTATGGCTACACCTTC. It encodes CASSHQNYGYTF.

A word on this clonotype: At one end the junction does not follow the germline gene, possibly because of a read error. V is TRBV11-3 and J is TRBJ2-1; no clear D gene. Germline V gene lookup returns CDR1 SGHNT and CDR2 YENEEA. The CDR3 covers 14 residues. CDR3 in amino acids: CASSPSDGYSEQFF. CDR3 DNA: TGTGCCAGCAGCCCCTCGGACGGATACAGTGAGCAGTTCTTC.

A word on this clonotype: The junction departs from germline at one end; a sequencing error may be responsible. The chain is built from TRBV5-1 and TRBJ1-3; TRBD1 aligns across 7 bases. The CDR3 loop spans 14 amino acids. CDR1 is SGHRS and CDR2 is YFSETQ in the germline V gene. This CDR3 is CASSPTGDGSTIYF. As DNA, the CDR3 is TGCGCCAGCAGCCCCACAGGGGACGGAAGCACCATATATTTT.

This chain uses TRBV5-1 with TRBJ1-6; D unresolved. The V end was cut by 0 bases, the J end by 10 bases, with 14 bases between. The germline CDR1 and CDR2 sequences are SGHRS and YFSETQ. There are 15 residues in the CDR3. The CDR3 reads CASSLGRKRFSPLHF. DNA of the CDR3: TGCGCCAGCAGCTTGGGTCGAAAGAGATTCTCACCCCTCCACTTT. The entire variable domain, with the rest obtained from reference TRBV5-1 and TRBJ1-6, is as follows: KAGVTQTPRYLIKTRGQQVTLSCSPISGHRSVSWYQQTPGQGLQFLFEYFSETQRNKGNFPGRFSGRQFSNSRSEMNVSTLELGDSALYLCASSLGRKRFSPLHFGNGTRLTVT.

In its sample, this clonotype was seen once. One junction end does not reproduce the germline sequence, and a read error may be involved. The CDR3: CASSLGSGTEQYF. In nucleotides, the CDR3 is TGTGCCAGCAGTTTAGGTTCGGGCACCGAGCAGTACTTC. The genes are TRBV7-9 and TRBJ2-7; D gene ambiguous. The CDR3 consists of 13 residues. Germline V lookup: CDR1 SEHNR, CDR2 FQNEAQ (reference sequence).

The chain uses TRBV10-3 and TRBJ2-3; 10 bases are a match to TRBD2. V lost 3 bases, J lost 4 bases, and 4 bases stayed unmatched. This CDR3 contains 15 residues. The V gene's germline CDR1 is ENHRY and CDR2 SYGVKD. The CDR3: CAISELAGISDTQYF. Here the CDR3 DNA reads TGTGCCATCAGTGAACTAGCGGGGATTTCAGATACGCAGTATTTT.

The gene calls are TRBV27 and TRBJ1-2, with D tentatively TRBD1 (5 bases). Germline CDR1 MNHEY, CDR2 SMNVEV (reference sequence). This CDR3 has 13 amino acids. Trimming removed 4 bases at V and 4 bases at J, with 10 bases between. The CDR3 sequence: CASSWGGTYGYTF. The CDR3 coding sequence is TGTGCCAGCAGTTGGGGGGGGACCTATGGCTACACCTTC.

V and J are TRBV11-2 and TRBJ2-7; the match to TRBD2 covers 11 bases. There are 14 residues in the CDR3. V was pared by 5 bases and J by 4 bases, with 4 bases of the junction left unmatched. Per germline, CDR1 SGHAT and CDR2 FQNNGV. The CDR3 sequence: CASSQVAGGYEQYF. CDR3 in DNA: TGTGCCAGCAGCCAAGTAGCGGGAGGGTACGAGCAGTACTTC.

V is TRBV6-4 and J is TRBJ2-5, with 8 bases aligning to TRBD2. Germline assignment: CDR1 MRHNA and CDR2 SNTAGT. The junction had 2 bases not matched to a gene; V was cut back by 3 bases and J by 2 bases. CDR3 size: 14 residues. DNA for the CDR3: TGTGCCAGCAGTGAACTAGCGGATCAAGAGACCCAGTACTTC. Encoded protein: CASSELADQETQYF.

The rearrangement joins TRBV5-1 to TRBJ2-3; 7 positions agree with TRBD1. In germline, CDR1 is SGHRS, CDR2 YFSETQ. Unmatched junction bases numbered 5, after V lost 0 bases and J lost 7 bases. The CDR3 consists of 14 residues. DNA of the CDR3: TGCGCCAGCAGCTTGGGGACAGGAATAAATACGCAGTATTTT. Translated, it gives CASSLGTGINTQYF.

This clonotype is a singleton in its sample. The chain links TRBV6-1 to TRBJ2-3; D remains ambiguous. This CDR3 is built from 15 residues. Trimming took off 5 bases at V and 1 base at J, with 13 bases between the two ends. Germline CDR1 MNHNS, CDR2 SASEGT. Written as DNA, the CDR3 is TGTGCCAGCAGTTACCAACTCGCCGGCACAGATACGCAGTATTTT. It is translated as CASSYQLAGTDTQYF.